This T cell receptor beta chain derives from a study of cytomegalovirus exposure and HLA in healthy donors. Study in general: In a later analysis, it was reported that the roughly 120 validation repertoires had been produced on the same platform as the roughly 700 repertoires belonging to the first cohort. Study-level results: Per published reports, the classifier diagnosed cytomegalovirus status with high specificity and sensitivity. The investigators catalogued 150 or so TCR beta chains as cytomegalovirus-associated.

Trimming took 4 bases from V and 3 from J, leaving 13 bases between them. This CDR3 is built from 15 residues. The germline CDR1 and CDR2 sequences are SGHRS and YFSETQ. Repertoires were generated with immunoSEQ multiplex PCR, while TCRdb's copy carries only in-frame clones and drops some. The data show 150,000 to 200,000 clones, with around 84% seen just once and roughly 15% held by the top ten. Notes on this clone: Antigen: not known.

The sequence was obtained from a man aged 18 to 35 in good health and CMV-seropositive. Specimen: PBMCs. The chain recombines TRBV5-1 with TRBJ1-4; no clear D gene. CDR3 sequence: CASSSLDGANEKLFF. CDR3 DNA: TGCGCCAGCAGCAGCCTCGATGGTGCTAATGAAAAACTGTTTTTT.